Presented here are 22 T cell receptor beta chains from one specimen sequenced in a study of T cells in Graves' hyperthyroidism and ophthalmopathy. From RNA transcripts, TCR beta CDR3 regions were amplified. TCR CDR3 regions were first amplified by RT-PCR with HTBI primers. TCRdb reprocessed the multiplex PCR reads via MiXCR and lists one record per CDR3 protein. Of some 500,000 distinct CDR3 sequences listed, approximately 15% were seen once; the top ten hold around 17%. Sequencing used blood. The receptor set was obtained from a woman between 18 and 30 years old with Graves' hyperthyroidism.

The J gene is TRBJ2-7, the V gene TRBV10-1; tentative D call: TRBD2 (6 bases). V lost 2 bases, J lost 4 bases, and 18 bases lay in between. The CDR3 is 16 residues long. The germline CDR1 and CDR2 sequences are WNHNN and SYGVQD (reference sequence). CDR3 sequence (DNA): TGCGCCAGCAGTGAGGAGGCTGGCGGGAAGGAGTACGAGCAGTACGTC. It translates to CASSEEAGGKEYEQYV.

In this sample, this clonotype turned up many times. The V call is TRBV20-1, the J call TRBJ1-2; D is perhaps TRBD1 (5 bases). Germline V gene data show CDR1 as DFQATT and CDR2 as SNEGSKA (reference sequence). The CDR3 covers 12 residues. The V and J ends lost 7 bases and 7 bases respectively, with 16 bases between them. As DNA, the CDR3 is TGCAGTGGTGTCAGGGTTTGGGGTGGCTACACCTTC. Its translation is CSGVRVWGGYTF.

This clonotype was counted a few times. The V call is TRBV9, the J call TRBJ1-4, with D tentatively TRBD1 (6 bases). Deletions cut 1 base from V and 2 bases from J, with 9 bases between. The CDR3 extends over 15 amino acids. Germline assignment: CDR1 SGDLS and CDR2 YYNGEE. DNA of the CDR3: TGTGCCAGCAGCGTAACAGGGCTGACTAATGAAAAACTGTTTTTT. This gives the protein CASSVTGLTNEKLFF.

This clonotype was detected many times. V gene TRBV12-5 combines with J gene TRBJ1-3; no definite D call. The CDR3 consists of 14 residues. The V and J ends lost 2 bases and 9 bases respectively, with 14 bases between them. CDR1 is LGHNT, CDR2 FRNRAP, per germline. The CDR3 DNA sequence: TGTGCTAGTGGTTTGTCCACCACCCCAGGCACCATATATTTT. Its protein product is CASGLSTTPGTIYF.

In this sample, this clonotype turned up many times. V is TRBV6-1 and J is TRBJ1-2; D remains unclear. The CDR3 length is 13 residues. V was clipped by 1 base and J by 4 bases, with 7 bases between them. Germline V gene sequence: CDR1 MNHNS, CDR2 SASEGT. As DNA, the CDR3 is TGTGCCAGCAGTGAAGTGGACTCCTATGGCTACACCTTC. Translation gives CASSEVDSYGYTF.

This clonotype was detected many times. The V gene is TRBV7-9, the J gene TRBJ2-7; 7 positions match TRBD2. The length of the CDR3 is 13 residues. Germline loops: CDR1 SEHNR, CDR2 FQNEAQ (reference sequence). V shed 2 bases, J shed 5 bases, and the junction held 3 bases outside the gene matches. The CDR3 sequence is CASSLSGTNEQYF. CDR3 DNA: TGTGCCAGCAGCTTAAGCGGGACTAACGAGCAGTACTTC. The entire variable domain, with the rest obtained from reference TRBV7-9 and TRBJ2-7, is as follows: DTGVSQNPRHKITKRGQNVTFRCDPISEHNRLYWYRQTLGQGPEFLTYFQNEAQLEKSRLLSDRFSAERPKGSFSTLEIQRTEQGDSAMYLCASSLSGTNEQYFGPGTRLTVT.

This clonotype was seen at least ten times. The V call is TRBV12-5, the J call TRBJ2-1, with TRBD2 matching over 9 bases. V was pared by 2 bases and J by 4 bases, with 6 bases of the junction left unmatched. The CDR3 loop spans 16 amino acids. Germline V gives CDR1 LGHNT, CDR2 FRNRAP. In DNA form, the CDR3 reads TGTGCTAGTGGTTTGAGGGCTAGCGGGATATACAATGAGCAGTTCTTC. This codes for CASGLRASGIYNEQFF.

This clonotype was seen repeatedly, ten times or more. The chain uses TRBV29-1 and TRBJ2-5, with 11 bases identical to TRBD2. The length of the CDR3 is 14 residues. CDR1 and CDR2 from the germline V gene are SQVTM and ANQGSEA. With 4 bases clipped from V and 1 base from J, the junction kept 2 bases outside the gene matches. The CDR3 nucleotides read TGCAGCGTTGGCACTAGCGGGAGCCAAGAGACCCAGTACTTC. It translates to CSVGTSGSQETQYF.

This clonotype has only a few counts. The chain carries TRBV7-2 and TRBJ1-2, with 9 nucleotides matching TRBD1. V lost 3 bases, J lost 3 bases, and 5 bases stayed unmatched. The CDR3 runs 15 residues. Germline V gene sequence: CDR1 SGHTA, CDR2 FQGNSA. The DNA of the CDR3 is TGTGCCAGCAGCTTGGGGGACAGGGTTGACTATGGCTACACCTTC. Encoded protein: CASSLGDRVDYGYTF.

This CDR3 reads CASKQGTFEFNEQFF. DNA for the CDR3: TGTGCCAGTAAACAGGGGACTTTCGAATTCAATGAGCAGTTCTTC. The rearrangement links TRBV19 to TRBJ2-1; the D gene is possibly TRBD1 (7 bases). Germline V gives CDR1 LNHDA, CDR2 SQIVND (reference sequence). The CDR3 has 15 residues. Trimming took off 7 bases at V and 6 bases at J, with 19 bases between the two ends.

The V call is TRBV19, the J call TRBJ2-4; tentative D call: TRBD2 (5 bases). CDR1 is LNHDA and CDR2 is SQIVND in the germline V gene (reference sequence). V was cut by 9 bases and J by 1 base, with 13 bases left in between. The CDR3 has 14 residues. DNA for the CDR3: TGTGCCAGCAGGACGAGCGGTGCCAAAAACATTCAGTACTTC. This sequence encodes CASRTSGAKNIQYF.

V and J are TRBV12-3 or TRBV12-4 and TRBJ1-2; D call uncertain. V lost 2 bases and J 8 bases, leaving 12 bases between the germline ends. There are 13 residues in the CDR3. CDR3 protein: CASSLKLRKGYTF. The CDR3 coding sequence is TGTGCCAGCAGTTTAAAGCTGAGAAAGGGCTACACCTTC.

This rearrangement joins TRBV15 to TRBJ1-6; TRBD1 aligns across 7 bases. This CDR3 has 19 residues. After removal of 0 bases from V and 8 bases from J, the junction contained 16 bases not matched to a gene. CDR1 and CDR2 (germline): LNHNV, YYDKDF (reference sequence). CDR3 loop: CATSRDPLNRGISDSPLHF. The CDR3 DNA reads TGTGCCACCAGCAGAGATCCCCTAAACAGGGGTATCAGTGATTCACCCCTCCACTTT. Using reference TRBV15 and TRBJ1-6 for the parts outside the CDR3, the full variable domain is DAMVIQNPRYQVTQFGKPVTLSCSQTLNHNVMYWYQQKSSQAPKLLFHYYDKDFNNEADTPDNFQSRRPNTSFCFLDIRSPGLGDTAMYLCATSRDPLNRGISDSPLHFGNGTRLTVT.

This clonotype was detected many times. V gene TRBV12-3 or TRBV12-4 combines with J gene TRBJ1-2; perhaps TRBD1 as D (6 bases). Between the trimmed V and J ends, which lost 7 bases and 4 bases, there was a span of 16 bases. The CDR3 covers 14 residues. The CDR3 here is CASTRDTGTYGYTF. The CDR3 DNA reads TGTGCCAGCACCCGGGACACCGGGACCTATGGCTACACCTTC.

This clonotype was seen a few times. One end of the junction fails to match germline, which may point to a read error. The chain employs TRBV20-1 and TRBJ1-1, with D perhaps matching TRBD1 (5 bases). The germline V gene has CDR1 DFQATT and CDR2 SNEGSKA (reference sequence). This CDR3 is 15 amino acids long. The CDR3: CSARGRVTGNTEAFF. CDR3 coding DNA: TGCAGTGCCAGAGGCCGGGTAACAGGGAACACTGAAGCTTTCTTT.

The rearrangement links TRBV24-1 to TRBJ1-1; tentative D call: TRBD1 (6 bases). V lost 3 bases and J lost 3, with 19 bases in between. This CDR3 has 17 amino acids. Germline loops: CDR1 KGHDR, CDR2 SFDVKD. CDR3 DNA sequence: TGTGCCACCAGTGATCTAAATATCCGTACAGGGTACACTGAAGCTTTCTTT. This translates into CATSDLNIRTGYTEAFF.

This clonotype was counted ten times or more. V usage is TRBV3-1 and J usage is TRBJ1-6; D not certain. Per the germline V gene, CDR1 is LGHDT and CDR2 is YNNKEL (reference sequence). Trimming removed 2 bases from V and 11 bases from J, with 7 bases in between. The CDR3 covers 12 residues. The chain's CDR3 is CASSQNSPPLHF. The DNA of the CDR3 is TGTGCCAGCAGCCAAAACAGTCCACCCCTCCACTTT. Using reference TRBV3-1 and TRBJ1-6 for the parts outside the CDR3, the full variable domain is DTAVSQTPKYLVTQMGNDKSIKCEQNLGHDTMYWYKQDSKKFLKIMFSYNNKELIINETVPNRFSPKSPDKAHLNLHINSLELGDSAVYFCASSQNSPPLHFGNGTRLTVT.

At least ten counts were recorded for this clonotype. V and J are TRBV2 and TRBJ1-5, with D unclear. This CDR3 is built from 14 residues. Germline CDR1 reads SNHLY; CDR2 reads FYNNEI. V was shortened by 5 bases and J by 2 bases, with 10 bases between the two germline ends. The CDR3 protein is CASSRGIGNQPQHF. DNA of the CDR3: TGTGCCAGCAGTAGAGGAATTGGCAATCAGCCCCAGCATTTT.

This clonotype was seen ten or more times. The rearrangement joins TRBV30 to TRBJ1-2; no definite D call. The CDR3 runs to 12 residues. Trimming removed 0 bases at V and 7 bases at J, with 9 bases between. The germline CDR1 and CDR2 sequences are GTSNPN and SVGIG (reference sequence). The DNA for the CDR3 is TGTGCCTGGAGTGTATATTCCTTTGGCTACACCTTC. Its protein is CAWSVYSFGYTF.

The chain uses TRBV30 and TRBJ2-1, with a weak D call TRBD1 (6 bases). V lost 2 bases and J lost 8, with 19 bases in between. The CDR3 has 15 amino acids. Germline lookup yields CDR1 GTSNPN and CDR2 SVGIG (reference sequence). As DNA, the CDR3 is TGTGCCTGGAGTTCGGGGACAACAAATGTCGATGAGCAGTTCTTC. As protein: CAWSSGTTNVDEQFF. The whole variable domain, filled in from reference TRBV30 and TRBJ2-1, reads SQTIHQWPATLVQPVGSPLSLECTVEGTSNPNLYWYRQAAGRGLQLLFYSVGIGQISSEVPQNLSASRPQDRQFILSSKKLLLSDSGFYLCAWSSGTTNVDEQFFGPGTRLTVL.

This clonotype was seen only a few times. The chain employs TRBV15 and TRBJ2-5; 7 positions agree with TRBD1. This CDR3 is 16 amino acids long. V lost 3 bases to trimming and J lost 3 bases; unmatched junction nucleotides: 10. Germline V gene data show CDR1 as LNHNV and CDR2 as YYDKDF (reference sequence). Here the CDR3 DNA reads TGTGCCACCAGCAGGGGAAGGGGGCGCGGTAAAGAGACCCAGTACTTC. Translation: CATSRGRGRGKETQYF.

The CDR3 reads CSARGLVVGGYEQYF. In DNA, the CDR3 is TGCAGTGCTAGGGGTTTAGTTGTCGGGGGCTACGAGCAGTACTTC. The V gene is TRBV20-1, the J gene TRBJ2-7; the D gene is possibly TRBD2 (6 bases). The germline V and J ends were trimmed by 3 bases and 3 bases, with 18 bases remaining between them. The CDR3 consists of 15 residues. Germline CDR1 is DFQATT and CDR2 is SNEGSKA (reference sequence).